The 24 T cell receptor beta chains below come from one sample, sequenced in a study of blood T cell repertoires in COVID-19. Sequenced by immunoSEQ multiplex PCR; TCRdb stores in-frame clones only, minus some. The table includes a few hundred thousand clones, approximately 88% detected once. The sequenced sample consisted of peripheral blood. The receptors come from a man aged 18 to 35 with active or convalescent COVID-19.

The chain uses TRBV9 and TRBJ2-2; 8 bases align to TRBD2. The CDR3 has 16 amino acids. Germline trimming cut 4 bases from V and 0 bases from J; bases unmatched to any gene: 5. CDR1 SGDLS and CDR2 YYNGEE come from the germline V gene. The CDR3 nucleotides are TGTGCCAGCAGCCCCAGACTAGCGTCGAACACCGGGGAGCTGTTTTTT. It yields the protein CASSPRLASNTGELFF.

The CDR3 is CASSLVRGATDTQYF. CDR3 bases: TGTGCCAGCAGCTTGGTAAGGGGCGCAACGGATACGCAGTATTTT. The gene calls are TRBV5-6 and TRBJ2-3; the D gene is possibly TRBD1 (5 bases). CDR1 and CDR2 from the germline V gene are SGHDT and YYEEEE. The CDR3 totals 15 residues. The ends were cut back, 0 bases at V and 6 bases at J, with 14 bases in the middle.

The chain links TRBV3-1 (or the pseudogene TRBV3-2) to TRBJ1-1; 7 bases are shared with TRBD1. The CDR3 spans 15 residues. CDR1 and CDR2 (germline): LGHDT, YNNKEL (reference sequence). V was pared by 1 base and J by 1 base, with 3 bases of the junction left unmatched. DNA for the CDR3: TGTGCCAGCAGCCAAGGAAGACAGGGGAACACTGAAGCTTTCTTT. It encodes CASSQGRQGNTEAFF.

This chain uses TRBV5-1 with TRBJ1-1; D is unresolved. This CDR3 is 13 amino acids long. Germline V CDR1 and CDR2: SGHRS, YFSETQ. Trimming cost V 4 bases and J 1 base, with 8 bases left between them. As DNA, the CDR3 is TGCGCCAGCAGCAGCGATTCGAACACTGAAGCTTTCTTT. This translates into CASSSDSNTEAFF. Full variable domain (rest looked up from reference TRBV5-1 and TRBJ1-1): KAGVTQTPRYLIKTRGQQVTLSCSPISGHRSVSWYQQTPGQGLQFLFEYFSETQRNKGNFPGRFSGRQFSNSRSEMNVSTLELGDSALYLCASSSDSNTEAFFGQGTRLTVV.

This clone was recorded once. This sequence joins TRBV15 and TRBJ2-5; weak D call: TRBD1 (6 bases). The CDR3 contains 16 residues. CDR1 is LNHNV, CDR2 YYDKDF, per germline (reference sequence). The V gene lost 0 bases and the J gene lost 0 bases, with 11 bases spanning the gap. The DNA for the CDR3 is TGTGCCACCAGCAGAGAAGGGGACATCTACCAAGAGACCCAGTACTTC. Residues: CATSREGDIYQETQYF. Full variable domain (rest looked up from reference TRBV15 and TRBJ2-5): DAMVIQNPRYQVTQFGKPVTLSCSQTLNHNVMYWYQQKSSQAPKLLFHYYDKDFNNEADTPDNFQSRRPNTSFCFLDIRSPGLGDTAMYLCATSREGDIYQETQYFGPGTRLLVL.

This clone was found once. The CDR3 loop is CASSPGGTEAFF. The CDR3 bases are TGTGCTAGTTCACCGGGGGGCACTGAAGCTTTCTTT. The chain uses TRBV12-5 and TRBJ1-1, with D perhaps matching TRBD1 (5 bases). Germline loops: CDR1 LGHNT, CDR2 FRNRAP. Trimming took off 8 bases at V and 4 bases at J, with 11 bases between the two ends. The CDR3 consists of 12 residues.

The rearrangement joins TRBV6-6 to TRBJ1-3; 7 bases line up with TRBD1. J gave up 2 bases and V 6 bases, and 1 base lay outside the gene matches. Germline loops: CDR1 MNHNY, CDR2 SVGAGI (reference sequence). CDR3 length: 13 amino acids. CDR3 region: CASRGQTGNTIYF. CDR3 sequence (DNA): TGTGCCAGCAGGGGACAGACTGGAAACACCATATATTTT.

The rearrangement uses TRBV7-2 and TRBJ1-3; 7 nucleotides line up with TRBD1. J was trimmed by 7 bases and V by 1 base; bases with no gene match: 7. This CDR3 has 15 amino acids. Germline V gene lookup returns CDR1 SGHTA and CDR2 FQGNSA. This CDR3 is CASSLDRGPSNTIYF. The DNA of the CDR3 is TGTGCCAGCAGCTTAGACAGGGGCCCCTCGAACACCATATATTTT. The complete variable domain, with remaining parts taken from reference TRBV7-2 and TRBJ1-3, reads GAGVSQSPSNKVTEKGKDVELRCDPISGHTALYWYRQSLGQGLEFLIYFQGNSAPDKSGLPSDRFSAERTGGSVSTLTIQRTQQEDSAVYLCASSLDRGPSNTIYFGEGSWLTVV.

The chain is built from TRBV6-2 or TRBV6-3 and TRBJ2-7; perhaps TRBD2 as D (6 bases). The CDR3 totals 16 residues. Germline assignment: CDR1 MNHEY and CDR2 SVGEGT. V lost 2 bases and J lost 3, with 17 bases in between. The CDR3 region is CASSYEEGKAYYEQYF. In DNA, the CDR3 is TGTGCCAGCAGTTACGAGGAGGGGAAAGCCTACTACGAGCAGTACTTC.

The chain recombines TRBV6-6 with TRBJ1-6, with D possibly TRBD1 on 5 matching bases. The CDR3 covers 13 residues. From germline, CDR1 is MNHNY and CDR2 SVGAGI (reference sequence). Trimming left V 8 bases short and J 7 bases short, with 12 bases between. CDR3 protein: CASRVTENSPLHF. In nucleotides, the CDR3 is TGTGCCAGCCGAGTGACAGAGAATTCACCCCTCCACTTT.

CDR3 coding DNA: TGTGCCAGCAGCTGGACACCCAACCAAGCAACTGAAGCTTTCTTT. Translated, it gives CASSWTPNQATEAFF. The rearrangement links TRBV7-9 to TRBJ1-1; possibly TRBD1 for D (5 bases). Looked up from germline, CDR1 is SEHNR and CDR2 is FQNEAQ (reference sequence). Trimming shortened V by 4 bases and J by 5 bases, and 17 bases separated the two germline ends. The CDR3 runs 15 residues.

The chain uses TRBV7-6 and TRBJ1-2; D possibly corresponds to TRBD1 (5 bases). V dropped 5 bases and J dropped 3 bases, with 19 bases sitting between them. Germline assignment: CDR1 SGHVS and CDR2 FNYEAQ. The CDR3 spans 16 residues. CDR3 protein: CASSPYTSGEYYGYTF. DNA of the CDR3: TGTGCCAGCAGCCCTTATACATCGGGGGAGTACTATGGCTACACCTTC.

V is TRBV10-2 and J is TRBJ1-4, with 7 bases fitting TRBD1. J was trimmed by 3 bases and V by 2 bases; bases with no gene match: 0. The CDR3 is made up of 14 amino acids. CDR1 and CDR2 (germline): WSHSY, SAAADI. CDR3: CASSETGANEKLFF. The CDR3 DNA is TGCGCCAGCAGTGAGACAGGGGCTAATGAAAAACTGTTTTTT.

V is TRBV7-9 and J is TRBJ1-2; maybe TRBD1 (5 bases). CDR3 length equals 14 residues. The germline CDR1 and CDR2 sequences are SEHNR and FQNEAQ (reference sequence). Trimming removed 4 bases at V and 3 bases at J, with 12 bases between. CDR3 DNA: TGTGCCAGCAGCTCTCAGGGTCTTTACTATGGCTACACCTTC. Amino acid sequence: CASSSQGLYYGYTF.

This clone has just one count. The V gene is TRBV5-5, the J gene TRBJ2-2; possibly TRBD1 for D (6 bases). The germline V and J ends were trimmed by 9 bases and 0 bases, with 21 bases remaining between them. Germline V gene sequence: CDR1 SGHKS, CDR2 YYEKEE (reference sequence). The CDR3 consists of 17 residues. CDR3 protein: CANEQGKGHANTGELFF. DNA for the CDR3: TGTGCCAACGAACAGGGTAAAGGGCACGCGAACACCGGGGAGCTGTTTTTT. The full variable domain, in which reference TRBV5-5 and TRBJ2-2 provide the parts outside the CDR3, is DAGVTQSPTHLIKTRGQQVTLRCSPISGHKSVSWYQQVLGQGPQFIFQYYEKEERGRGNFPDRFSARQFPNYSSELNVNALLLGDSALYLCANEQGKGHANTGELFFGEGSRLTVL.

The chain couples TRBV5-6 to TRBJ2-1; TRBD2 aligns across 13 bases. This CDR3 spans 14 amino acids. Germline loops: CDR1 SGHDT, CDR2 YYEEEE. Trimming cost V 5 bases and J 8 bases; bases outside gene matches: 4. The DNA of the CDR3 is TGTGCCAGCAGTGGGACTAGCGGGGTATATGAGCAGTTCTTC. Protein: CASSGTSGVYEQFF.

The rearrangement links TRBV9 to TRBJ1-1; 7 positions agree with TRBD1. The CDR3 totals 13 residues. V was clipped by 4 bases and J by 7 bases; unmatched bases: 7. The germline V gene has CDR1 SGDLS and CDR2 YYNGEE. CDR3 bases: TGTGCCAGCAGCCCCAGACGGGACAGTGAAGCTTTCTTT. Encoded protein: CASSPRRDSEAFF.

The chain uses TRBV3-1 (or the pseudogene TRBV3-2) and TRBJ1-4, with a tentative D call TRBD1 (6 bases). Trimming cost V 3 bases and J 0 bases, with 11 bases left between them. The CDR3 is made up of 16 amino acids. CDR1 is LGHDT, CDR2 YNNKEL, per germline (reference sequence). CDR3 in amino acids: CASSHRTVSTNEKLFF. In DNA form, the CDR3 reads TGTGCCAGCAGCCATAGGACAGTCTCAACTAATGAAAAACTGTTTTTT.

The chain recombines TRBV7-2 with TRBJ1-3, with 8 bases matching TRBD1. The CDR3 loop spans 17 amino acids. Germline lookup yields CDR1 SGHTA and CDR2 FQGNSA. V trimming: 0 bases; J trimming: 5 bases; junction bases outside the gene matches: 9. The CDR3 protein is CASSLAGSDRVRNTIYF. CDR3 in DNA: TGTGCCAGCAGCTTAGCGGGGTCGGACAGGGTACGAAACACCATATATTTT.

This chain uses TRBV4-1 with TRBJ2-5; the D gene is possibly TRBD2 (5 bases). CDR1 MGHRA and CDR2 YSYEKL come from the germline V gene. The V gene lost 5 bases and the J gene lost 10 bases, with 32 bases spanning the gap. This CDR3 is built from 18 residues. CDR3 protein: CASSYGRIGDSRAGDQYF. In DNA, the CDR3 is TGCGCCAGCAGCTATGGCCGGATCGGGGATTCAAGGGCCGGGGACCAGTACTTC.

As regards this clone: One end of the junction fails to match germline, which may point to a read error. The rearrangement links TRBV5-5 to TRBJ2-5; maybe TRBD2 (6 bases). CDR1 and CDR2 (germline): SGHKS, YYEKEE (reference sequence). The CDR3 is 11 residues long. CDR3 bases: TGTGCCAGCAGCTTGGCGGGGGAGAGACACTTC. Encoded protein: CASSLAGERHF.

This clone has a handful of counts. V is TRBV19 and J is TRBJ1-6, with TRBD1 matching over 9 bases. CDR1 is LNHDA, CDR2 SQIVND, per germline (reference sequence). V lost 2 bases, J lost 7 bases, and 3 bases stayed unmatched. CDR3 length: 15 residues. The CDR3 DNA reads TGTGCCAGTAGTATATCACAGGGGGCAAATTCACCCCTCCACTTT. This translates into CASSISQGANSPLHF.

This chain uses TRBV2 with TRBJ1-5; D is perhaps TRBD1 (6 bases). There are 16 residues in the CDR3. CDR1 is SNHLY and CDR2 is FYNNEI in the germline V gene. V was clipped by 4 bases and J by 2 bases, with 15 bases between them. Here the CDR3 DNA reads TGTGCCAGCAGTGGAGTGCTACAGGGAGGCAATCAGCCCCAGCATTTT. The encoded protein is CASSGVLQGGNQPQHF.

The rearrangement links TRBV7-8 to TRBJ1-1; D unresolved. Germline values: CDR1 SGHVS, CDR2 FQNEAQ. V was shortened by 5 bases and J by 8 bases, with 9 bases between the two germline ends. The CDR3 extends over 11 amino acids. The CDR3 spells CASSPAGEAFF. The CDR3 bases are TGTGCCAGCAGCCCCGCCGGGGAAGCTTTCTTT.